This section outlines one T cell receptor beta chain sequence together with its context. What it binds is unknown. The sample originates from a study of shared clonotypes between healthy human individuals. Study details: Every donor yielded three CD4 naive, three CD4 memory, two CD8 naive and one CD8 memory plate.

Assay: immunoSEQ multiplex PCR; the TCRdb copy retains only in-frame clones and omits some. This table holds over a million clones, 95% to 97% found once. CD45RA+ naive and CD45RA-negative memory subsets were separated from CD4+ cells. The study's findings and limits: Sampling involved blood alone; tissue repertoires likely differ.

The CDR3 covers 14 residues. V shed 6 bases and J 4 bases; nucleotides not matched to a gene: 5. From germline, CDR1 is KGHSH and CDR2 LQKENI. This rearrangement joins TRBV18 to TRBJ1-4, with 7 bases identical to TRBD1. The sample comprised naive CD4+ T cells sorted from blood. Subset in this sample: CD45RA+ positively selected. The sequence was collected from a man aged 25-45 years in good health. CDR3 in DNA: TGTGCCAGCTCCCTCGGGACAGTTAATGAAAAACTGTTTTTT. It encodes CASSLGTVNEKLFF.